This T cell receptor (beta chain) was sequenced in a study of OX40 agonist ivuxolimab in advanced cancers. Study overall: Patients got intravenous ivuxolimab at 0.01 to 10 mg/kg every 2 weeks. The study reported partial responses in three patients: one hepatocellular carcinoma, two cutaneous melanoma. Study-level points and caveats: At doses 0.1 to 3.0 mg/kg, CD4+ and CD8+ clones expanded.

TCRdb's table, derived via immunoSEQ multiplex PCR, lists solely in-frame clones and lacks some. The table includes approximately 94,000 clones, approximately 90% detected once. Samples were taken at baseline and on day 1 of cycles 4 and 7. V was trimmed by 6 bases and J by 4 bases, leaving 12 bases between them. This CDR3 has 13 residues. CDR1 MNHEY and CDR2 SVGAGI come from the germline V gene. This clone was recorded once. The antigen is not known. Sequences were derived from CD4+ or CD8+ T cells sorted from blood, sampled in a trial of the OX40 agonist ivuxolimab. This clonotype was sampled from an adult with an advanced solid tumor such as melanoma, head and neck, liver or kidney cancer. The chain uses TRBV6-5 and TRBJ1-1, with D perhaps matching TRBD1 (6 bases). This CDR3 is CASRPIGGTEAFF. CDR3 sequence (DNA): TGTGCCAGCAGGCCTATAGGGGGCACTGAAGCTTTCTTT.